This TCR beta chain was sequenced during a study of response to subunit inactivated influenza vaccine. General study findings and limits: Authors suggested seasonal influenza vaccinations each recruit few new T cells.

Details on this clonotype: Its antigen is not known.

This CDR3 has 13 residues. Germline CDR1 is SGHKS and CDR2 is YYEKEE (reference sequence). The germline V and J ends were trimmed by 4 bases and 3 bases, with 9 bases remaining between them. TCRdb redid the calling of the RT-PCR reads with MiXCR, one entry per CDR3 protein. The table has some 520,000 distinct CDR3 sequences, approximately 15% seen once. This TCR was sampled from a man aged 45 to 75 who received an inactivated influenza vaccine. V is TRBV5-5 and J is TRBJ2-3; D is ambiguous. The sequencing here drew on CD4+ T cells sorted from PBMCs, taken less than 30 months after vaccination. This CDR3 is CASSGEWTDTQYF. CDR3 DNA: TGTGCCAGCAGCGGAGAATGGACAGATACGCAGTATTTT. Based on the CDR3 plus reference TRBV5-5 and TRBJ2-3, the full variable domain is DAGVTQSPTHLIKTRGQQVTLRCSPISGHKSVSWYQQVLGQGPQFIFQYYEKEERGRGNFPDRFSARQFPNYSSELNVNALLLGDSALYLCASSGEWTDTQYFGPGTRLTVL.